The sequence of this T cell receptor beta chain was determined in a study of cytomegalovirus exposure and HLA in healthy donors (dated by TCRdb to the late 2010s). As for the study more broadly: According to a later analysis, one platform produced both the 120 validation repertoires and the 700 or so repertoires of the first cohort. The study aimed to test whether signatures of past pathogen exposure could be identified by cataloging public T cell receptors. Besides the first cohort of under 700 subjects, a separate validation cohort made up of 120 or so different subjects was used. The study combined high-throughput TCR immunosequencing, statistical association of individual TCRs with disease status, and machine learning to predict cytomegalovirus infection status. Overall results and qualifications from the work: A later analysis had no HLA typing for the validation cohort, so co-occurrence there was scored across all 110 or so repertoires. In the study, around 150 TCR beta chains were listed as associated with cytomegalovirus. According to the authors, the approach could potentially be generalized to other disease states and immunological phenotypes. Of the cluster scores, roughly 93% were above 0 in a later analysis, which found that TCRs clustered in the first cohort also tended to co-occur in the 90 to 150 validation repertoires. In vitro tests confirmed that a few of the cytomegalovirus-associated TCR beta chains recognize cytomegalovirus antigens. Most TCR sequences were observed very rarely across donors, whereas some public TCRs were present in many individuals. In both the original and validation cohorts, the classifier was reported to diagnose cytomegalovirus status with high specificity and sensitivity.

The CDR3 starts with the cysteine, ends with the phenylalanine, and has 14 residues. The kept DNA is CDR3 alone, 42 bases in frame from the first base. For CDR1 and CDR2, the germline V gene lists SGHRS and YFSETQ. Here V drops 4 bases and J drops 7 bases, and the junction holds 7 bases not matched to any gene. Notes on this clone: Its antigen is unknown. Qualities for individual bases were not recorded, and no much larger clone is one base off.

The receptor library was made with the immunoSEQ multiplex PCR assay. In the original analysis: A statistical classification framework was built for diagnosing cytomegalovirus status from the catalog of TCR beta chain sequences. Imported from immuneACCESS, the table was reduced by TCRdb to in-frame sequences with V and J called. These copies leave out some clones; in studies compared against another copy, an unresolved V gene accounts for under half, and the cause of the remainder is not known. That table furnishes V, J and clone size, whereas the DNA furnished D and trimming. The sample data list 260,000 or so clones, and about 90% of these were observed just once. The top ten clonotypes cover 2.5% to 3.5% of the sample. Donors formed part of the validation cohort, which comprised about 130 subjects and was distinct from the first cohort of several hundred subjects.

The chain links TRBV5-1 with TRBJ2-5, with TRBD1 matching 10 junction bases. Material for sequencing was PBMCs. This receptor was identified in a woman in her twenties or thirties in good health and CMV-seronegative. Here is the DNA: TGCGCCAGCAGCCCAAGACAGGGGGCTGTGACCCAGTACTTC. It translates as CASSPRQGAVTQYF.